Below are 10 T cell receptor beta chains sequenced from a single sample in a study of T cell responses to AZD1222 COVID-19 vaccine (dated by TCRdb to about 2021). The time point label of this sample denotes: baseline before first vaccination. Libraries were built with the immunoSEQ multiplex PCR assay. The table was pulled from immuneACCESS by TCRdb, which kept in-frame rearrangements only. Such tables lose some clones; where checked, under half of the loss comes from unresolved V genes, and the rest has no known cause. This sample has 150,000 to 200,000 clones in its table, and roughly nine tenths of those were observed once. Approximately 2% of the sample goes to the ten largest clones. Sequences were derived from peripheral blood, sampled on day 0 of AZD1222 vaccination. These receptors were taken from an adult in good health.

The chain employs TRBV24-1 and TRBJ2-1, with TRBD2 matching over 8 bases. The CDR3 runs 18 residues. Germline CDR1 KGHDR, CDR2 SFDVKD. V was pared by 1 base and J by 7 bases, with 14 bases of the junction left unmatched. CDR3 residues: CATSDFDFRGSGINEQFF. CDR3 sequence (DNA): TGTGCCACCAGTGATTTTGATTTCCGTGGTAGCGGGATTAATGAGCAGTTCTTC.

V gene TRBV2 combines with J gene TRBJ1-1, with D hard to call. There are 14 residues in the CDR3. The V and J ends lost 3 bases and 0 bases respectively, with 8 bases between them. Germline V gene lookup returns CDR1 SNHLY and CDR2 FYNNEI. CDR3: CASSDRPVNTEAFF. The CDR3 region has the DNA TGTGCCAGCAGTGATCGACCAGTGAACACTGAAGCTTTCTTT.

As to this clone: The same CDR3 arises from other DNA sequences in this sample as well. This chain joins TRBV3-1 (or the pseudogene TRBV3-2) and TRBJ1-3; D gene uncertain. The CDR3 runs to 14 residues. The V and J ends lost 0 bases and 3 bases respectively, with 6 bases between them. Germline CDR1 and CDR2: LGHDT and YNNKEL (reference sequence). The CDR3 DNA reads TGTGCCAGCAGCCAAGATCGGAGTGGAAACACCATATATTTT. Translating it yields CASSQDRSGNTIYF.

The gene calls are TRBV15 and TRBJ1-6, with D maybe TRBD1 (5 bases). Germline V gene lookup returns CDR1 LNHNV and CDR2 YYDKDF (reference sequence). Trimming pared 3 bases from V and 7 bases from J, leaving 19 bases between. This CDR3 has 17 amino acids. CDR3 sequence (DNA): TGTGCCACCAGCAGCGTCCGGGGCATCGGACTCAATTCACCCCTCCACTTT. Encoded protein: CATSSVRGIGLNSPLHF.

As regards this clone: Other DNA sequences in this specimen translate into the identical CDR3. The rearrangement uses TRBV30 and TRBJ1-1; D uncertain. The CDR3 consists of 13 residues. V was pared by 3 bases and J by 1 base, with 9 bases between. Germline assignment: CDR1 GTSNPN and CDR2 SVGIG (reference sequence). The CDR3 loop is CAWSRTANTEAFF. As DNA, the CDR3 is TGTGCCTGGAGCCGGACGGCGAACACTGAAGCTTTCTTT. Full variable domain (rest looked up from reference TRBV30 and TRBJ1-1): SQTIHQWPATLVQPVGSPLSLECTVEGTSNPNLYWYRQAAGRGLQLLFYSVGIGQISSEVPQNLSASRPQDRQFILSSKKLLLSDSGFYLCAWSRTANTEAFFGQGTRLTVV.

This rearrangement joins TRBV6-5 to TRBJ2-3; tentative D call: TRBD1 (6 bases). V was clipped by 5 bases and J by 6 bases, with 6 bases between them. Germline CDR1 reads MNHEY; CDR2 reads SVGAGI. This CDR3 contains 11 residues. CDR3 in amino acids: CASSQGDTQYF. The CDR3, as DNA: TGTGCCAGCAGTCAGGGGGATACGCAGTATTTT.

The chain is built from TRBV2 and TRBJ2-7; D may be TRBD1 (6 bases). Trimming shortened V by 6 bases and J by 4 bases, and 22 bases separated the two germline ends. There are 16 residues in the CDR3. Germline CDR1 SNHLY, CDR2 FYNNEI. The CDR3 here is CASSPGRDTFVYEQYF. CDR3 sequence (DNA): TGTGCCAGCAGCCCTGGTAGGGACACCTTTGTGTACGAGCAGTACTTC.

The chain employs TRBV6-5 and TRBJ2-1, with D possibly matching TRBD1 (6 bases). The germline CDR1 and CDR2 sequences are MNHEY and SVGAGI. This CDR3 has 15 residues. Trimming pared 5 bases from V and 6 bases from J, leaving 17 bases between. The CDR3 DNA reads TGTGCCAGCAGTCGTCAACAGGGACGCGGCAATGAGCAGTTCTTC. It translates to CASSRQQGRGNEQFF.

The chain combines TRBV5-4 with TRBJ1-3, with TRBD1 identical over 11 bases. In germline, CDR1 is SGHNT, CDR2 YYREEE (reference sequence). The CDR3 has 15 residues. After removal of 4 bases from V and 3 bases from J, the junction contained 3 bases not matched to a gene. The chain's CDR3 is CASSLDRGRGNTIYF. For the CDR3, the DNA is TGTGCCAGCAGCCTGGACAGGGGGCGTGGAAACACCATATATTTT.

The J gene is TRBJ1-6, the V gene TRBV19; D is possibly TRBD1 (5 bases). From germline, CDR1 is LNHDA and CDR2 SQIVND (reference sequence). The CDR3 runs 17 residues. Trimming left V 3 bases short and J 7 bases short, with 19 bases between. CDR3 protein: CASSIRQSTDLNSPLHF. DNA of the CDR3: TGTGCCAGTAGTATCCGTCAATCGACAGACTTGAATTCACCCCTCCACTTT. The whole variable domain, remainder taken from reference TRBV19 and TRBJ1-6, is DGGITQSPKYLFRKEGQNVTLSCEQNLNHDAMYWYRQDPGQGLRLIYYSQIVNDFQKGDIAEGYSVSREKKESFPLTVTSAQKNPTAFYLCASSIRQSTDLNSPLHFGNGTRLTVT.